This T cell receptor beta chain derives from a study of T cell responses to AZD1222 COVID-19 vaccine. At the level of the study: Second-dose timings of about 4 or about 12 weeks were pooled.

Here immunoSEQ multiplex PCR was the method, and the copy in TCRdb shows in-frame clones only, minus some. The sample includes under 110,000 clones, roughly 87% of them seen just once. Study-level points and caveats: Baseline serology detected seropositivity in only five or six AZD1222 recipients.

The count of this clone is one. Its antigen is as yet unknown. The clonotype originates from an adult in good health. Here the sequenced sample was peripheral blood, taken on day 0 of AZD1222 vaccination.

The CDR3 sequence: CASSTRAGVSTGELFF. In DNA, the CDR3 is TGTGCCAGTAGTACGCGAGCGGGAGTCAGCACCGGGGAGCTGTTTTTT. V usage is TRBV19 and J usage is TRBJ2-2; 8 bases align to TRBD2. CDR1 and CDR2 (germline): LNHDA, SQIVND (reference sequence). There are 16 residues in the CDR3. The V gene end was trimmed by 4 bases and the J gene end by 4 bases; junction bases not matched to a gene: 8. The complete variable domain, with remaining parts taken from reference TRBV19 and TRBJ2-2, reads DGGITQSPKYLFRKEGQNVTLSCEQNLNHDAMYWYRQDPGQGLRLIYYSQIVNDFQKGDIAEGYSVSREKKESFPLTVTSAQKNPTAFYLCASSTRAGVSTGELFFGEGSRLTVL.